The clone carrying this T cell receptor (beta chain) was recorded only once. The sample is drawn from a study of CD8 T cells in Susac syndrome. V was shortened by 1 base and J by 6 bases, with 10 bases between the two germline ends. The CDR3 is 12 amino acids. Germline V gives CDR1 SQVTM, CDR2 ANQGSEA. Sequencing targeted TCR beta in T cells from blood (CD8+ and CD4+). The individuals used as controls were healthy donors who had been matched for both age and sex. FACS was used to enrich TEMRA cells, whereas the CD8+ and CD4+ T cells were obtained by negative isolation. The RNA input was about 0.5 to 1 ug, and it was reverse transcribed with random hexamers. TCR beta CDR3 was amplified by immunoSEQ covering 54 Vbeta and 13 Jbeta. MiXCR was run by TCRdb on the immunoSEQ multiplex PCR reads, yielding one entry per CDR3 protein. The sample has 45,000 to 55,000 distinct CDR3 sequences; approximately 94% are singletons.

The sequenced material came from CD8+ T cells from PBMCs. This chain links TRBV29-1 with TRBJ2-7, with a possible D match to TRBD1 (6 bases). The sequence was obtained from a human donor in good health. The CDR3 loop reads CSVEGQGPEQYF. The DNA for the CDR3 is TGCAGCGTTGAAGGGCAGGGGCCCGAGCAGTACTTC.